This entry concerns a single T cell receptor (beta chain). These data come from a study of blood T cell repertoires in COVID-19. Study information: From T cells, B-cell-depleted T cells, or PBMCs came the material, which was cDNA or gDNA.

Germline V gene data show CDR1 as MDHEN and CDR2 as SYDVKM. The CDR3 consists of 12 residues. The V end lost 5 bases, the J end lost 9 bases, and 11 bases lay between the germline ends. Produced via immunoSEQ multiplex PCR; TCRdb's table is partial and in-frame only. The sample records some 160,000 clones, 75% to 90% being singletons. The sample comprised peripheral blood. The TCR was taken from a woman in her sixties with active COVID-19. The chain carries TRBV28 and TRBJ2-4; possible D gene TRBD2, 5 bases. The CDR3 protein is CASSLAQPIQYF. For the CDR3, the DNA is TGTGCCAGCAGTCTAGCTCAACCCATTCAGTACTTC.